This record covers a single T cell receptor (beta chain). The data are from a study of T cells expressing NK-cell markers. Study summary: Sorted CD3+CD56-NKG2C+, CD3+CD56+NKG2C- and CD3+CD56+NKG2C+ T cells were the source of the TCR beta repertoires. HCMV seropositivity characterized most of the eight sequenced donors, and seronegativity one.

Germline V CDR1 and CDR2: DFQATT, SNEGSKA (reference sequence). This CDR3 contains 12 residues. No DNA is given; TCRdb re-called the 5' RACE reads and lists each CDR3 protein once. This repertoire comprises 400,000 to 450,000 distinct CDR3 sequences; its ten largest clones make up 7.3%. The clonotype was recovered from a woman aged 18 to 75 in good health. The sample consisted of blood T cells: a sorted CD56 or NKG2C T cell subset, CD4+ or CD8+ T cells, or bulk PBMC T cells (not recorded which). The chain combines TRBV20-1 with TRBJ2-7. The chain's CDR3 is CSARTGTYEQYF.